This is a list of T cell receptor beta chains from one sample in a study of PD-1 blockade in classical Hodgkin lymphoma. The repertoire was sequenced with immunoSEQ multiplex PCR; TCRdb's copy has only in-frame clones and lacks some. The profile covers several thousand clones, with 60% appearing a single time and 10% taken by the ten largest. Sequencing used CD8+ T cells from blood, obtained before the fourth cycle of nivolumab. The receptors originated from a human donor with classical Hodgkin lymphoma. Both conserved end residues are part of each CDR3. D genes are given only for firm matches.

J gene: TRBJ2-2
D gene: NA
V gene: TRBV4-1
CDR3 protein: CASSQGVGGVGELFF

J gene: TRBJ2-1
D gene: NA
V gene: TRBV19
CDR3 protein: CASSMGGLHNEQFF

J gene: TRBJ2-5
D gene: TRBD1
V gene: TRBV28
CDR3 protein: CASRIPPGQGEVPRGEETQYF

J gene: TRBJ1-1
D gene: NA
V gene: TRBV6-4
CDR3 protein: CASSEYPQRNTEAFF

J gene: TRBJ1-3
D gene: NA
V gene: TRBV5-1
CDR3 protein: CASSFDGGFGNTIYF

J gene: TRBJ2-3
D gene: TRBD2
V gene: TRBV10-3
CDR3 protein: CAISESLISGRAGDTQYF

J gene: TRBJ1-1
D gene: NA
V gene: TRBV27
CDR3 protein: CASSLGVSGTEAFF

J gene: TRBJ2-2
D gene: TRBD2
V gene: TRBV9
CDR3 protein: CASSAVGSGRADTGELFF

J gene: TRBJ1-5
D gene: NA
V gene: TRBV28
CDR3 protein: CASSFGYRAGQPQHF

J gene: TRBJ2-2
D gene: NA
V gene: TRBV11-3
CDR3 protein: CASSWVPTGELFF

J gene: TRBJ2-7
D gene: TRBD2
V gene: TRBV11-2
CDR3 protein: CASTIGTSGYEQYF

J gene: TRBJ1-5
D gene: NA
V gene: TRBV7-9
CDR3 protein: CASSSGSKGPLSGNQPQHF

J gene: TRBJ1-2
D gene: NA
V gene: TRBV29-1
CDR3 protein: CSVREGVAGYGYTF

J gene: TRBJ2-1
D gene: NA
V gene: TRBV29-1
CDR3 protein: CSVDLLSSYNEQFF

J gene: TRBJ1-1
D gene: NA
V gene: TRBV27
CDR3 protein: CASSLLGISEAFF

J gene: TRBJ2-1
D gene: TRBD2
V gene: TRBV10-3
CDR3 protein: CAISEFEGLAGVIKFF

J gene: TRBJ2-7
D gene: NA
V gene: TRBV19
CDR3 protein: CASSIVPGPYEQYF

J gene: TRBJ2-7
D gene: NA
V gene: TRBV11-2
CDR3 protein: CASSRGTELYYEQYF

J gene: TRBJ1-1
D gene: TRBD1
V gene: TRBV5-5
CDR3 protein: CASSWDRNTEAFF

J gene: TRBJ1-1
D gene: TRBD1
V gene: TRBV19
CDR3 protein: CASSLPGGTEAFF

J gene: TRBJ2-3
D gene: NA
V gene: TRBV5-1
CDR3 protein: CASSLGDSTDTQYF

J gene: TRBJ1-1
D gene: NA
V gene: TRBV5-6
CDR3 protein: CASSPGAEAFF

J gene: TRBJ2-3
D gene: NA
V gene: TRBV7-6
CDR3 protein: CASSLVGEGHTQYF

J gene: TRBJ2-2
D gene: TRBD2
V gene: TRBV7-8
CDR3 protein: CASSLLAGGPGGAGELFF

J gene: TRBJ2-3
D gene: NA
V gene: TRBV18
CDR3 protein: CASSPSGSTDTQYF

J gene: TRBJ2-1
D gene: TRBD1
V gene: TRBV27
CDR3 protein: CASSLRGQGANEQFF

J gene: TRBJ1-4
D gene: TRBD1
V gene: TRBV2
CDR3 protein: CASSTGGSTNEKLFF

J gene: TRBJ2-3
D gene: TRBD2
V gene: TRBV29-1
CDR3 protein: CSVGPSSGSSVDTQYF

J gene: TRBJ2-6
D gene: TRBD1
V gene: TRBV11-2
CDR3 protein: CASSQGQGAKAGANVLTF

J gene: TRBJ2-7
D gene: NA
V gene: TRBV11-2
CDR3 protein: CASSSGHLYEQYF

J gene: TRBJ1-5
D gene: NA
V gene: TRBV28
CDR3 protein: CASSYETNQPQHF

J gene: TRBJ2-3
D gene: TRBD2
V gene: TRBV9
CDR3 protein: CASSASHSGTSGSRADTQYF

J gene: TRBJ1-1
D gene: TRBD1
V gene: TRBV5-5
CDR3 protein: CASSRAGGTNTEAFF

J gene: TRBJ1-2
D gene: NA
V gene: TRBV5-6
CDR3 protein: CASSPNGDGYTF

J gene: TRBJ2-1
D gene: NA
V gene: TRBV7-8
CDR3 protein: CASSLSQLFNEQFF

J gene: TRBJ2-7
D gene: NA
V gene: TRBV4-1
CDR3 protein: CASSQGAQGAYEQYF

J gene: TRBJ2-2
D gene: NA
V gene: TRBV7-8
CDR3 protein: CASSLVHADTGELFF

J gene: TRBJ2-3
D gene: NA
V gene: TRBV4-1
CDR3 protein: CASSQGLEWYF

J gene: TRBJ1-6
D gene: NA
V gene: TRBV19
CDR3 protein: CASSLGQSSYNSPLHF

J gene: TRBJ1-1
D gene: NA
V gene: TRBV6-1
CDR3 protein: CASMGGVDTEAFF

J gene: TRBJ2-7
D gene: NA
V gene: TRBV5-1
CDR3 protein: CASQTRYCEQYF

J gene: TRBJ1-4
D gene: NA
V gene: TRBV29-1
CDR3 protein: CSVELLGTTNEKLFF

J gene: TRBJ2-3
D gene: TRBD2
V gene: TRBV14
CDR3 protein: CASSHSGRMTDTQYF

J gene: TRBJ1-4
D gene: NA
V gene: TRBV11-2
CDR3 protein: CASSLGQVWGEKLFF

J gene: TRBJ1-4
D gene: NA
V gene: TRBV7-8
CDR3 protein: CASSPGSRGREKLFF

J gene: TRBJ1-5
D gene: TRBD1
V gene: TRBV4-1
CDR3 protein: CASSQEQGSRNQPQHF

J gene: TRBJ2-1
D gene: TRBD2
V gene: TRBV6-1
CDR3 protein: CASSLTSGRNEQFF

J gene: TRBJ2-3
D gene: NA
V gene: TRBV9
CDR3 protein: CASSVGLASTDTQYF

J gene: TRBJ2-1
D gene: NA
V gene: TRBV7-8
CDR3 protein: CASSLVSAINYEQFF

J gene: TRBJ1-1
D gene: TRBD1
V gene: TRBV7-9
CDR3 protein: CASSPTGTTEAFF

J gene: TRBJ2-1
D gene: NA
V gene: TRBV9
CDR3 protein: CASSVRGGDEQFF

J gene: TRBJ2-7
D gene: NA
V gene: TRBV6-5
CDR3 protein: CASSSQGYEQYF

J gene: TRBJ2-1
D gene: NA
V gene: TRBV19
CDR3 protein: CASSFLASSYNEQFF